This T cell receptor (beta chain) came from a study of somatic mutations in cytotoxic T cells in rheumatoid arthritis. CDR3 size: 14 residues. CDR1 MNHNY and CDR2 SVGAGI come from the germline V gene (reference sequence). Trimming took off 2 bases at V and 5 bases at J, with 11 bases between the two ends. The assay was immunoSEQ multiplex PCR, and TCRdb's table has in-frame clones only and misses some. Found here are under 15,000 clones, roughly four fifths of them singletons; the top ten hold 13% to 15%. The chain has TRBV6-6 and TRBJ2-3; D perhaps matches TRBD1 (5 bases). The sample consisted of CD8+ T cells sorted from blood. The TCR originated in a woman aged 55-69 years in good health. DNA for the CDR3: TGTGCCAGCAGTTACCTAGGGGTAGGAGATACGCAGTATTTT. Translating gives CASSYLGVGDTQYF.